The 14 T cell receptor beta chains in this list originate from one sample, sequenced in a study of T cell responses to AZD1222 COVID-19 vaccine. Here immunoSEQ multiplex PCR was the method, and the copy in TCRdb shows in-frame clones only, minus some. The sample lists under 150,000 clones, roughly 88% occurring once. Specimen: peripheral blood, collected on day 0 of MenACWY control vaccination. The origin of the receptors is an adult in good health.

V is TRBV28 and J is TRBJ1-5; D remains unclear. Trimming cost V 5 bases and J 6 bases, with 14 bases left between them. Germline loops: CDR1 MDHEN, CDR2 SYDVKM. CDR3 length: 14 residues. The CDR3 coding sequence is TGTGCCAGCAGTCCCACTTCGGGGTTTCAGCCCCAGCATTTT. Translated, it gives CASSPTSGFQPQHF.

This clone was observed a handful of times. This chain joins TRBV2 and TRBJ1-2; D is uncertain. Germline V CDR1 and CDR2: SNHLY, FYNNEI. With 5 bases removed from V and 0 bases from J, the gap between germline ends came to 7 bases. This CDR3 region has 13 residues. CDR3 sequence reads: CASSLGANYGYTF. The DNA of the CDR3 is TGTGCCAGCAGTCTCGGGGCTAACTATGGCTACACCTTC.

This chain joins TRBV2 and TRBJ1-5; the match to TRBD1 covers 8 bases. V shed 10 bases and J 1 base; nucleotides not matched to a gene: 6. In germline, CDR1 is SNHLY, CDR2 FYNNEI. The CDR3 runs to 14 residues. The CDR3: CATSTGASNQPQHF. CDR3 DNA sequence: TGTGCCACTTCGACAGGGGCAAGCAATCAGCCCCAGCATTTT.

V usage is TRBV7-8 and J usage is TRBJ1-2; D uncertain. The V end was cut by 1 base, the J end by 1 base, with 7 bases between. The CDR3 contains 14 residues. Germline V gives CDR1 SGHVS, CDR2 FQNEAQ. The CDR3 protein is CASSLETFNYGYTF. Written as DNA, the CDR3 is TGTGCCAGCAGCTTAGAAACCTTTAACTATGGCTACACCTTC.

This chain connects TRBV2 to TRBJ1-1; 8 bases map to TRBD1. With 5 bases clipped from V and 3 bases from J, the junction kept 2 bases outside the gene matches. Germline values: CDR1 SNHLY, CDR2 FYNNEI. The CDR3 has 13 residues. CDR3 sequence: CASSQQGDTEAFF. Written as DNA, the CDR3 is TGTGCCAGCAGTCAACAGGGGGACACTGAAGCTTTCTTT.

The rearrangement joins TRBV28 to TRBJ2-1; 9 nucleotides align to TRBD2. The trim removed 2 bases at V and 4 bases at J, leaving 21 bases unmatched. CDR3 length: 21 amino acids. The germline V gene has CDR1 MDHEN and CDR2 SYDVKM. CDR3 nucleotide sequence: TGTGCCAGCAGTTTACTCTGGGGCGGGGGGGCCGCGTTCCCATCGTACAATGAGCAGTTCTTC. Translated, it gives CASSLLWGGGAAFPSYNEQFF.

The chain is built from TRBV9 and TRBJ2-1; 9 bases are shared with TRBD2. Looked up from germline, CDR1 is SGDLS and CDR2 is YYNGEE. CDR3 length: 15 residues. With 0 bases clipped from V and 9 bases from J, the junction kept 7 bases outside the gene matches. The CDR3, as DNA: TGTGCCAGCAGCGTAGCGGCTAGCGGGGTGGGTGAGCAGTTCTTC. Its translation: CASSVAASGVGEQFF. The entire variable domain, with the rest obtained from reference TRBV9 and TRBJ2-1, is as follows: DSGVTQTPKHLITATGQRVTLRCSPRSGDLSVYWYQQSLDQGLQFLIQYYNGEERAKGNILERFSAQQFPDLHSELNLSSLELGDSALYFCASSVAASGVGEQFFGPGTRLTVL.

This clone was seen just once. The rearrangement links TRBV6-6 to TRBJ1-4; D might be TRBD1 (6 bases). Germline assignment: CDR1 MNHNY and CDR2 SVGAGI (reference sequence). This CDR3 is 16 amino acids long. Deletions cut 5 bases from V and 5 bases from J, with 18 bases between. The CDR3 bases are TGTGCCAGCAGTCCACCCGGACAGACCTCAAATGAAAAACTGTTTTTT. Protein: CASSPPGQTSNEKLFF.

This chain joins TRBV6-5 and TRBJ1-4; tentative D call: TRBD1 (5 bases). In germline, CDR1 is MNHEY, CDR2 SVGAGI. The CDR3 is made up of 15 amino acids. V dropped 0 bases and J dropped 8 bases, with 13 bases sitting between them. This CDR3 is CASSYSQGTKEKLFF. CDR3 nucleotide sequence: TGTGCCAGCAGTTACTCGCAGGGTACAAAGGAAAAACTGTTTTTT.

This clone was counted once. This chain links TRBV5-1 with TRBJ2-1, with 9 bases lining up with TRBD2. The CDR3 loop spans 17 amino acids. V lost 0 bases, J lost 4 bases, and 8 bases stayed unmatched. Germline V gene lookup returns CDR1 SGHRS and CDR2 YFSETQ. The CDR3, as DNA: TGCGCCAGCAGCTTGGGGCTAGCGGGGAATATATACAATGAGCAGTTCTTC. The encoded protein is CASSLGLAGNIYNEQFF.

The rearrangement uses TRBV6-2 or TRBV6-3 and TRBJ2-4, with TRBD2 matching 13 bases. Germline lookup yields CDR1 MNHEY and CDR2 SVGEGT. The CDR3 runs 19 residues. V gave up 2 bases and J gave up 3 bases; unmatched junction bases: 10. The CDR3 DNA reads TGTGCCAGCAGTTACCGGGGACTAGCGGGGATAGGGGTCAAAAACATTCAGTACTTC. Its translation is CASSYRGLAGIGVKNIQYF.

This clone has just one count. The chain employs TRBV11-2 and TRBJ2-7; D may correspond to TRBD1 or TRBD2 (5 bases each). V lost 2 bases and J lost 5, with 7 bases in between. The CDR3 extends over 12 amino acids. Germline loops: CDR1 SGHAT, CDR2 FQNNGV. The CDR3 DNA sequence: TGTGCCAGCAGCTTAATGGGGGACGAGCAGTACTTC. It codes for CASSLMGDEQYF. Using reference TRBV11-2 and TRBJ2-7 for the parts outside the CDR3, the full variable domain is EAGVAQSPRYKIIEKRQSVAFWCNPISGHATLYWYQQILGQGPKLLIQFQNNGVVDDSQLPKDRFSAERLKGVDSTLKIQPAKLEDSAVYLCASSLMGDEQYFGPGTRLTVT.

The rearrangement uses TRBV7-8 and TRBJ2-7; unclear D gene. Germline assignment: CDR1 SGHVS and CDR2 FQNEAQ. This CDR3 comprises 13 residues. Trimming pared 5 bases from V and 6 bases from J, leaving 14 bases between. CDR3 loop: CASSLNTLGEQYF. CDR3 DNA sequence: TGTGCCAGCAGCCTCAACACTTTGGGCGAGCAGTACTTC.

This clone appeared a single time. The chain joins TRBV2 to TRBJ1-2; 8 nucleotides align to TRBD1. Germline V lookup: CDR1 SNHLY, CDR2 FYNNEI. V lost 4 bases, J lost 0 bases, and 16 bases stayed unmatched. The CDR3 loop spans 19 amino acids. CDR3 nucleotide sequence: TGTGCCAGCAGTGCGGGCCCGGGCAGGGGGCAACCCGCTAACTATGGCTACACCTTC. Amino acid sequence: CASSAGPGRGQPANYGYTF.